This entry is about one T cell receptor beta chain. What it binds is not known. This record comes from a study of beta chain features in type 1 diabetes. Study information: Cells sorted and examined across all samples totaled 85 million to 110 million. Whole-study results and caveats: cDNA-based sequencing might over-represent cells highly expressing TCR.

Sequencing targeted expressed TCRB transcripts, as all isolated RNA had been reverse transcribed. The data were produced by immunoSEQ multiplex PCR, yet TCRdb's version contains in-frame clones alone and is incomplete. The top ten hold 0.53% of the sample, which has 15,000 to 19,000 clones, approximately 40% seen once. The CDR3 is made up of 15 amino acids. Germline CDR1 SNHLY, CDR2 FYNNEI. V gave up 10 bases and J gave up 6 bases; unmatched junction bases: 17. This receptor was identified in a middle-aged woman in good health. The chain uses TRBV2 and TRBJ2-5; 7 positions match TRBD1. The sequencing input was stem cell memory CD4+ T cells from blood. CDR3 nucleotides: TGTGCCAACCTAGGGGGACAGTTTTCTCGACAGACCCAGTACTTC. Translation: CANLGGQFSRQTQYF.